The next 21 T cell receptor beta chains were all read from a single sample in a study of low-dose radiotherapy and immunotherapy resistance in tumors. Specified time point: before trial treatment. TRAV- and TRBV-specific primers were used for first-strand cDNA, which covered alpha and beta chains. Amplification, which lasted approximately 20 PCR cycles, used a constant-region primer and V-primer adapter to amplify TCRs. TCRdb called the reads again in MiXCR, with one record for every CDR3 protein. The sample has about 39,000 distinct CDR3 sequences; around a third are singletons. This specimen consisted of PBMCs, obtained before treatment. The receptors were gathered from a male donor with gallbladder cancer.

There are many counts of this clonotype. The chain recombines TRBV7-2 with TRBJ2-7; D is unresolved. Germline V gene lookup returns CDR1 SGHTA and CDR2 FQGNSA. The ends were cut back, 1 base at V and 6 bases at J, with 7 bases in the middle. The CDR3 runs 12 residues. In DNA form, the CDR3 reads TGTGCCAGCAGCTTAGAGGTGGGCGAGCAGTACTTC. As protein: CASSLEVGEQYF. The full variable domain, rest sourced from reference TRBV7-2 and TRBJ2-7, is GAGVSQSPSNKVTEKGKDVELRCDPISGHTALYWYRQSLGQGLEFLIYFQGNSAPDKSGLPSDRFSAERTGGSVSTLTIQRTQQEDSAVYLCASSLEVGEQYFGPGTRLTVT.

The CDR3 nucleotides are TGTGCCAGCACCATACAGGATAACTATGGCTACACCTTC. Amino acids: CASTIQDNYGYTF. V and J are TRBV27 and TRBJ1-2; D perhaps matches TRBD1 (5 bases). CDR3 size: 13 residues. V was trimmed by 7 bases and J by 1 base, leaving 10 bases between them. CDR1 and CDR2 from the germline V gene are MNHEY and SMNVEV (reference sequence).

There are many counts of this clonotype. The genes are TRBV9 and TRBJ2-5; a possible D gene is TRBD2 (5 bases). The CDR3 extends over 13 amino acids. The V end lost 3 bases, the J end lost 7 bases, and 13 bases lay between the germline ends. The germline V gene encodes CDR1 SGDLS and CDR2 YYNGEE. CDR3 amino acids: CASSETPEGTQYF. DNA for the CDR3: TGTGCCAGCAGCGAGACACCCGAGGGGACCCAGTACTTC.

The table lists this clonotype with a few counts. The chain joins TRBV5-1 to TRBJ2-7, with TRBD2 matching over 8 bases. This CDR3 has 15 residues. V dropped 4 bases and J dropped 6; count of bases not matched to a gene: 12. Germline assignment: CDR1 SGHRS and CDR2 YFSETQ. The CDR3: CASSTPVAGSGEQYF. As DNA, the CDR3 is TGCGCCAGCAGCACCCCGGTAGCGGGATCTGGCGAGCAGTACTTC.

This clonotype was seen repeatedly, ten times or more. This rearrangement joins TRBV20-1 to TRBJ2-1; TRBD1 agrees at 9 bases. Germline lookup yields CDR1 DFQATT and CDR2 SNEGSKA (reference sequence). V shed 1 base and J 2 bases; nucleotides not matched to a gene: 6. CDR3 length: 16 residues. CDR3 DNA: TGCAGTGCTAGAGGGTTGGGACAGGGTACCTACAATGAGCAGTTCTTC. Translation: CSARGLGQGTYNEQFF.

This clonotype was seen a few times. It is unclear where the CDR3 begins or ends on the DNA, so no DNA is shown, and the CDR3 is as TCRdb lists it. This chain joins TRBV9 and TRBJ2-2; TRBD1 is the table's D call, not checked against the DNA. The CDR3 spans 17 amino acids, including both terminal residues. Germline V CDR1 and CDR2: SGDLS, YYNGEE. CDR3: CASALGGLTGELFFFFF.

V is TRBV20-1 and J is TRBJ2-3, with 10 bases aligning to TRBD2. The V gene's germline CDR1 is DFQATT and CDR2 SNEGSKA (reference sequence). V lost 6 bases, J lost 5 bases, and 5 bases stayed unmatched. The CDR3 runs to 13 residues. The DNA of the CDR3 is TGCAGTGCCCCACTAGCGGGGTTAGATACGCAGTATTTT. The encoded protein is CSAPLAGLDTQYF.

This clonotype was recorded many times. The rearrangement joins TRBV27 to TRBJ1-6, with a weak D call TRBD1 (5 bases). The CDR3 covers 12 residues. V was pared by 0 bases and J by 14 bases, with 8 bases between. Germline CDR1 and CDR2: MNHEY and SMNVEV (reference sequence). CDR3 nucleotides: TGTGCCAGCAGTTTATCGGGACTTGCCCTCCACTTT. Translated, it gives CASSLSGLALHF.

This clonotype appeared many times. V is TRBV7-9 and J is TRBJ2-2; 14 nucleotides agree with TRBD2. Germline CDR1 and CDR2: SEHNR and FQNEAQ (reference sequence). The CDR3 is 17 residues long. V was clipped by 5 bases and J by 4 bases; unmatched bases: 6. The CDR3 is CASSKRTSGRSTGELFF. The CDR3, as DNA: TGTGCCAGCAGCAAAAGGACTAGCGGGAGGAGCACCGGGGAGCTGTTTTTT.

This clonotype was detected many times. The CDR3 nucleotides are TGTGCCAGCAGCTTAGTTCGAGGTCGAAATCAGCCCCAGCATTTT. Its protein product is CASSLVRGRNQPQHF. The V call is TRBV7-2, the J call TRBJ1-5, with D uncertain. The CDR3 extends over 15 amino acids. Germline lookup yields CDR1 SGHTA and CDR2 FQGNSA. Deletions cut 1 base from V and 4 bases from J, with 11 bases between.

In this sample, this clonotype turned up many times. The rearrangement uses TRBV19 and TRBJ2-2; the D call may be TRBD1 or TRBD2 (5 bases each). Germline V CDR1 and CDR2: LNHDA, SQIVND (reference sequence). The CDR3 runs 16 residues. V lost 3 bases and J 0 bases, leaving 11 bases between the germline ends. The CDR3 loop is CASSIRGATNTGELFF. CDR3 nucleotides: TGTGCCAGTAGTATTAGAGGGGCTACGAACACCGGGGAGCTGTTTTTT.

The chain recombines TRBV6-2 or TRBV6-3 with TRBJ2-4; D perhaps matches TRBD2 (6 bases). Trimming stripped 10 bases from V and 6 bases from J, with 16 bases between. In germline, CDR1 is MNHEY, CDR2 SVGEGT. CDR3 size: 13 residues. DNA of the CDR3: TGTGCCACGTGTGAGACTAGGGCAAACATTCAGTACTTC. The encoded protein is CATCETRANIQYF.

CDR3 nucleotides: TGTGCCAGCAGCTCCCCCTTTAACTATGGCTACACCTTC. Amino acid sequence: CASSSPFNYGYTF. This chain uses TRBV7-2 with TRBJ1-2; unclear D gene. CDR3 length: 13 amino acids. CDR1 is SGHTA, CDR2 FQGNSA, per germline. Deletions cut 4 bases from V and 1 base from J, with 7 bases between.

Ten or more counts support this clonotype. V and J are TRBV5-1 and TRBJ2-3, with D tentatively TRBD2 (5 bases). The CDR3 is 14 amino acids. V lost 0 bases and J 4 bases, leaving 9 bases between the germline ends. The V gene's germline CDR1 is SGHRS and CDR2 YFSETQ. The CDR3 here is CASSLDGVADTQYF. For the CDR3, the DNA is TGCGCCAGCAGCTTGGACGGGGTCGCAGATACGCAGTATTTT.

In this sample, this clonotype turned up many times. The CDR3 here is CSVEEGGRETQYF. Here the CDR3 DNA reads TGCAGCGTTGAAGAGGGCGGTAGGGAGACCCAGTACTTC. The chain links TRBV29-1 to TRBJ2-5; D remains unclear. The V end was cut by 0 bases, the J end by 5 bases, with 10 bases between. The germline CDR1 and CDR2 sequences are SQVTM and ANQGSEA. The length of the CDR3 is 13 residues.

The chain recombines TRBV4-1 with TRBJ2-2; D is unresolved. This CDR3 region has 15 residues. Germline lookup yields CDR1 MGHRA and CDR2 YSYEKL. Trimming cost V 0 bases and J 4 bases, with 9 bases left between them. The CDR3 nucleotides are TGCGCCAGCAGCCAAGAAACCAGCATCACCGGGGAGCTGTTTTTT. It specifies CASSQETSITGELFF.

Relative to its sample, this clonotype is medium-sized (0.01 to 0.1%). The chain joins TRBV21-1 to TRBJ2-3; the table's D call, TRBD1, was not checked against the DNA. TRBV21-1 is described as a pseudogene. The CDR3 loop spans 15 amino acids. As DNA, the CDR3 is TGTGCCAGCAGCGCCCCGGGGGTCAGCACAGATACGCAGTATTTT. Translating it yields CASSAPGVSTDTQYF.

This clonotype was found many times. The rearrangement joins TRBV7-8 to TRBJ2-1; possibly TRBD2 for D (6 bases). Looked up from germline, CDR1 is SGHVS and CDR2 is FQNEAQ. CDR3 size: 14 residues. Trimming removed 5 bases from V and 9 bases from J, with 17 bases in between. For the CDR3, the DNA is TGTGCCAGCAGCGCCTGGGGCGGGAATCGTGAGCAGTTCTTC. Protein sequence: CASSAWGGNREQFF.

This clonotype was seen at least ten times. The gene calls are TRBV20-1 and TRBJ2-1; D uncertain. There are 12 residues in the CDR3. V was clipped by 5 bases and J by 10 bases, with 15 bases between them. CDR1 DFQATT and CDR2 SNEGSKA come from the germline V gene (reference sequence). This chain's CDR3 is CSAGPRTGEQFF. CDR3 nucleotide sequence: TGCAGTGCTGGGCCCCGGACCGGGGAGCAGTTCTTC.

The rearrangement links TRBV13 to TRBJ2-7; tentative D call: TRBD1 (6 bases). Germline lookup yields CDR1 PRHDT and CDR2 FYEKMQ (reference sequence). V shed 6 bases and J shed 6 bases, with 18 bases lying between them. The CDR3 covers 14 residues. The CDR3 bases are TGTGCCAGCAGACAGGGAAATAATCTAGGCGAGCAGTACTTC. This codes for CASRQGNNLGEQYF. Looking up the rest from reference TRBV13 and TRBJ2-7 gives the full variable domain: AAGVIQSPRHLIKEKRETATLKCYPIPRHDTVYWYQQGPGQDPQFLISFYEKMQSDKGSIPDRFSAQQFSDYHSELNMSSLELGDSALYFCASRQGNNLGEQYFGPGTRLTVT.

The chain links TRBV13 to TRBJ2-3; D gene unclear. The CDR3 consists of 11 residues. V was trimmed by 5 bases and J by 5 bases, leaving 5 bases between them. Germline lookup yields CDR1 PRHDT and CDR2 FYEKMQ (reference sequence). CDR3 loop: CASSPKDTQYF. The CDR3 DNA reads TGTGCCAGCAGCCCGAAAGATACGCAGTATTTT.